The 3 T cell receptor beta chains below all came from one sample that was sequenced in a study of regulatory T cells in long-lasting Graves disease. Library construction for TCR beta used iRepertoire HTBI primers and Arm-PCR of CDR3 regions. One entry per CDR3 protein, called by TCRdb with MiXCR from the multiplex PCR reads. The sample lists about 430,000 distinct CDR3 sequences; 15% were seen once. Time point of the sample: newly diagnosed GD, antithyroid drugs for less than 3 months. Scientists built the TCR library using RNA that was extracted from PBMCs. The same data also went into a second study, on T cells in Graves' hyperthyroidism and ophthalmopathy.

The sample was peripheral blood mononuclear cells (PBMCs), taken at new diagnosis, from a patient treated with antithyroid drugs. The receptors come from a woman aged 40 to 55 with Graves disease.

This clonotype came up many times. This chain connects TRBV7-3 to TRBJ2-5; 8 bases fit TRBD2. CDR1 and CDR2 (germline): SGHTA, FQGTGA. CDR3 size: 15 residues. Unmatched junction bases numbered 9, after V lost 5 bases and J lost 4 bases. Written as DNA, the CDR3 is TGTGCCAGCAGCCCCCTCGGGAGGGCCGGAGAGACCCAGTACTTC. Its protein product is CASSPLGRAGETQYF.

The rearrangement links TRBV5-1 to TRBJ2-2; D gene unclear. Trimming shortened V by 0 bases and J by 1 base, and 7 bases separated the two germline ends. Germline CDR1 is SGHRS and CDR2 is YFSETQ. CDR3 length: 15 amino acids. In DNA form, the CDR3 reads TGCGCCAGCAGCTTGGTGGCCCAGAACACCGGGGAGCTGTTTTTT. As protein: CASSLVAQNTGELFF.

The rearrangement links TRBV30 to TRBJ2-3, with 7 bases lining up with TRBD2. From germline, CDR1 is GTSNPN and CDR2 SVGIG (reference sequence). The CDR3 is made up of 16 amino acids. V lost 0 bases and J lost 4; bases outside the gene matches: 10. The CDR3 DNA sequence: TGTGCCTGGAGTGTTCTCAAGGGAGGGCGTCCAGATACGCAGTATTTT. As protein: CAWSVLKGGRPDTQYF.